The 10 T cell receptor beta chains given below trace back to one sample, sequenced in a study of cytomegalovirus exposure and HLA in healthy donors. The PCR made use of 60 Vbeta and 13 Jbeta primers. Clones were read by immunoSEQ multiplex PCR, and TCRdb kept only the in-frame ones, dropping some. Of 110,000 to 150,000 clones in the sample, less than 10% were seen once. The source material was PBMCs. The origin of the receptors is a middle-aged man in good health and CMV-seronegative.

Comments on this clone: A junction end diverges from the germline sequence, so it may reflect a read error. The chain combines TRBV20-1 with TRBJ2-1, with 8 nucleotides matching TRBD1. In germline, CDR1 is DFQATT, CDR2 SNEGSKA (reference sequence). The CDR3 is 11 residues long. CDR3 nucleotides: TGCAGTGCTAGCCTTGGACAGGGAATAGTCTTC. As protein: CSASLGQGIVF.

This clone occurred a few times. J is TRBJ1-2 and V is TRBV7-2; tentative D call: TRBD1 (6 bases). The V gene's germline CDR1 is SGHTA and CDR2 FQGNSA. With 1 base removed from V and 2 bases from J, the gap between germline ends came to 11 bases. The CDR3 is 15 residues long. The CDR3 region is CASSLEGGRNYGYTF. CDR3 in DNA: TGTGCCAGCAGCTTAGAGGGGGGGCGGAACTATGGCTACACCTTC.

J is TRBJ2-7 and V is TRBV28; D not certain. Germline assignment: CDR1 MDHEN and CDR2 SYDVKM. This CDR3 is built from 11 residues. The ends were cut back, 5 bases at V and 3 bases at J, with 5 bases in the middle. The CDR3: CASSPRYEQYF. The CDR3 DNA reads TGTGCCAGCAGTCCTCGCTACGAGCAGTACTTC.

This clone showed up just a few times. CDR3 region: CASSSGTSEQYF. For the CDR3, the DNA is TGTGCCAGCAGCTCCGGGACATCCGAGCAGTACTTC. This chain links TRBV11-3 with TRBJ2-7; D perhaps matches TRBD1 (6 bases). Germline-derived CDR1 and CDR2 are SGHNT and YENEEA. The V gene lost 4 bases and the J gene lost 6 bases, with 10 bases spanning the gap. The CDR3 extends over 12 amino acids.

This clone turned up a few times. This chain joins TRBV30 and TRBJ1-1; 7 bases align to TRBD1. The CDR3 contains 15 residues. The germline gives CDR1 GTSNPN, CDR2 SVGIG (reference sequence). The V segment lost 2 bases and the J segment 0 bases; nucleotides outside the gene matches: 6. The CDR3 is CAWSLTGFMNTEAFF. The DNA for the CDR3 is TGTGCCTGGAGTTTGACAGGGTTCATGAACACTGAAGCTTTCTTT.

V is TRBV15 and J is TRBJ1-5, with 10 bases aligning to TRBD1. Looked up from germline, CDR1 is LNHNV and CDR2 is YYDKDF (reference sequence). The CDR3 contains 13 residues. V dropped 5 bases and J dropped 5; count of bases not matched to a gene: 0. The CDR3 protein is CATSGTGDQPQHF. In DNA form, the CDR3 reads TGTGCCACCAGCGGGACAGGGGATCAGCCCCAGCATTTT.

In this sample, this clone turned up a few times. V and J are TRBV15 and TRBJ2-5; TRBD1 aligns across 10 bases. The germline CDR1 and CDR2 sequences are LNHNV and YYDKDF (reference sequence). After removal of 8 bases from V and 2 bases from J, the junction contained 8 bases not matched to a gene. The CDR3 extends over 15 amino acids. CDR3 region: CATSVGTGVQETQYF. CDR3 nucleotides: TGTGCCACCTCGGTCGGGACAGGGGTACAAGAGACCCAGTACTTC.

The chain links TRBV2 to TRBJ2-7; 8 bases match TRBD1. This CDR3 contains 15 residues. The junction had 12 bases not matched to a gene; V was cut back by 8 bases and J by 3 bases. Germline CDR1 reads SNHLY; CDR2 reads FYNNEI. The CDR3, as DNA: TGTGCCAGCGCCTACCTCCGAGGACAGGGCTACGAGCAGTACTTC. Translation: CASAYLRGQGYEQYF.

The chain uses TRBV5-1 and TRBJ1-2; tentatively, D is TRBD1 (5 bases). Looked up from germline, CDR1 is SGHRS and CDR2 is YFSETQ. The CDR3 is made up of 14 amino acids. Trimming took off 0 bases at V and 4 bases at J, with 10 bases between the two ends. The CDR3 protein is CASSLADSLYGYTF. CDR3 bases: TGCGCCAGCAGCTTGGCCGACAGCCTCTATGGCTACACCTTC.

Only a few counts were recorded for this clone. This rearrangement joins TRBV13 to TRBJ1-2, with 7 positions matching TRBD1. Germline trimming cut 5 bases from V and 3 bases from J; bases unmatched to any gene: 3. CDR1 PRHDT and CDR2 FYEKMQ come from the germline V gene (reference sequence). The CDR3 has 13 amino acids. The CDR3 here is CASSGDRDYGYTF. CDR3 nucleotide sequence: TGTGCCAGCAGCGGCGACAGGGACTATGGCTACACCTTC.